A selection of T cell receptor beta chains follows, all from one sample in a study of PD-L1 blockade in urothelial cancer. Clones were sequenced by immunoSEQ multiplex PCR, and TCRdb holds only the in-frame ones, with some missing. The sample has 53,000 or so clones, roughly 91% seen once; the top ten hold 2% to 2.5%. The sequenced sample was PBMCs, obtained around atezolizumab (anti-PD-L1) treatment. These receptors came from a man aged 55 to 70 with urothelial cancer. The CDR3 runs from the conserved cysteine through the conserved F or W. The D gene is left open where the match is weak. A row's size may be missing; if present it is once, few, many or a size class.

D gene	V gene	J gene	clone size	CDR3 length	CDR3 protein	CDR3 DNA
TRBD1	TRBV6-1	TRBJ2-1	-	15	CASRYTGQAENEQFF	TGTGCCAGCCGCTATACCGGACAGGCTGAAAATGAGCAGTTCTTC
-	TRBV21-1	TRBJ2-1	-	16	CASSNSGTGLYNEQFF	TGTGCCAGCAGCAACTCCGGGACAGGGCTCTACAATGAGCAGTTCTTC
-	TRBV10-3	TRBJ2-3	-	14	CAISESGRANTQYF	TGTGCCATCAGTGAGTCGGGCAGGGCAAATACGCAGTATTTT
-	TRBV7-9	TRBJ2-3	-	15	CASSRERGGADTQYF	TGTGCCAGCAGCCGTGAGAGGGGGGGAGCAGATACGCAGTATTTT
TRBD1	TRBV5-1	TRBJ2-1	-	15	CASSLTGGPGNEQFF	TGCGCCAGCAGCTTGACAGGGGGCCCGGGGAATGAGCAGTTCTTC
-	TRBV18	TRBJ2-1	-	15	CASSRGVAGNNEQFF	TGTGCCAGCTCACGCGGGGTGGCGGGGAACAATGAGCAGTTCTTC
TRBD1	TRBV7-6	TRBJ2-5	-	15	CASSPDRGLWETQYF	TGTGCCAGCAGCCCGGACAGGGGGCTTTGGGAGACCCAGTACTTC
-	TRBV7-2	TRBJ1-1	-	14	CASSLLSRDTEAFF	TGTGCCAGCAGCTTGCTTAGCAGGGACACTGAAGCTTTCTTT
-	TRBV5-1	TRBJ1-1	-	16	CASSSNPQGQGTEAFF	TGCGCCAGCAGCTCCAACCCGCAGGGGCAGGGCACTGAAGCTTTCTTT
-	TRBV9	TRBJ1-4	-	15	CASSVGPEYNEKLFF	TGTGCCAGCAGCGTAGGGCCGGAGTATAATGAAAAACTGTTTTTT
-	TRBV19	TRBJ1-5	-	16	CASSIVTGFGNQPQHF	TGTGCCAGTAGTATAGTGACGGGGTTTGGCAATCAGCCCCAGCATTTT
-	TRBV6-6	TRBJ1-1	-	11	CASAGRAEAFF	TGTGCCAGCGCGGGGAGGGCTGAAGCTTTCTTT
-	TRBV6-1	TRBJ2-3	-	16	CASSEALWPASDTQYF	TGTGCCAGCAGTGAAGCGCTCTGGCCGGCTAGCGATACGCAGTATTTT
TRBD2	TRBV4-1	TRBJ2-1	-	12	CASSPPTGGQFF	TGCGCCAGCAGCCCGCCTACGGGAGGGCAGTTCTTC
TRBD1	TRBV19	TRBJ2-7	-	14	CASSNRDRGLEQYF	TGTGCCAGTAGTAACCGGGACAGGGGCCTCGAGCAGTACTTC
-	TRBV2	TRBJ2-2	few	15	CASSTAGANTGELFF	TGTGCCAGCAGTACAGCGGGTGCGAACACCGGGGAGCTGTTTTTT
TRBD2	TRBV7-6	TRBJ2-1	-	15	CASSSIAGSYNEQFF	TGTGCCAGCAGCTCAATAGCGGGCTCCTACAATGAGCAGTTCTTC
-	TRBV9	TRBJ2-3	-	14	CASTLGTTTDTQYF	TGTGCCAGCACCCTAGGGACAACTACAGATACGCAGTATTTT
TRBD2	TRBV7-9	TRBJ2-1	-	14	CASSLQGTTDEQFF	TGTGCCAGTAGCCTCCAAGGGACTACGGATGAGCAGTTCTTC
TRBD1	TRBV7-2	TRBJ2-7	-	15	CASSPDRGAPYEQYF	TGTGCCAGCAGCCCAGACAGGGGGGCCCCCTACGAGCAGTACTTC
-	TRBV25-1	TRBJ1-1	-	15	CASSELQGDGTEAFF	TGTGCCAGCAGTGAACTACAGGGAGATGGGACTGAAGCTTTCTTT
-	TRBV25-1	TRBJ1-1	-	15	CASSGARRGDTEAFF	TGTGCCAGCAGTGGAGCCCGTCGGGGGGACACTGAAGCTTTCTTT
TRBD1	TRBV10-3	TRBJ2-3	-	13	CAIGDRGTDTQYF	TGTGCCATCGGGGACAGGGGAACAGATACGCAGTATTTT
TRBD1	TRBV7-9	TRBJ1-4	-	14	CASSNRDRVGKLFF	TGTGCCAGCAGCAACCGGGACAGGGTGGGAAAACTGTTTTTT
-	TRBV13	TRBJ2-3	-	12	CASSSPPGTQYF	TGTGCCAGCAGCTCGCCGCCCGGTACGCAGTATTTT
TRBD2	TRBV27	TRBJ2-7	-	11	CLLAGAYEQYF	TGTTTACTAGCGGGAGCCTACGAGCAGTACTTC
TRBD2	TRBV6-4	TRBJ2-1	-	14	CASSAEGGPNEQFF	TGTGCCAGCAGTGCGGAGGGAGGGCCGAATGAGCAGTTCTTC
TRBD2	TRBV5-6	TRBJ2-3	-	16	CASSYTSGGPTDTQYF	TGTGCCAGCAGCTATACTAGCGGGGGGCCCACAGATACGCAGTATTTT
-	TRBV1	TRBJ1-2	-	16	CTSSQDLRSDNYGYTF	TGCACCAGCAGCCAAGATCTACGAAGTGATAACTATGGCTACACCTTC
TRBD2	TRBV29-1	TRBJ2-3	-	16	CSVDGAGGDSTDTQYF	TGCAGCGTTGACGGTGCGGGAGGGGATAGCACAGATACGCAGTATTTT
-	TRBV19	TRBJ2-5	-	14	CASSIDLYGETQYF	TGTGCCAGTAGTATAGATCTATACGGAGAGACCCAGTACTTC
TRBD2	TRBV18	TRBJ2-5	-	17	CASSVRLAGGTQETQYF	TGTGCCAGCTCAGTTCGACTAGCGGGGGGAACCCAAGAGACCCAGTACTTC
TRBD1	TRBV4-1	TRBJ1-2	-	14	CASSQGTGNYGYTF	TGCGCCAGCAGCCAAGGGACAGGGAACTATGGCTACACCTTC
TRBD1	TRBV4-3	TRBJ2-2	-	16	CASSQVPTGRFGELFF	TGCGCCAGCAGCCAAGTTCCGACAGGGCGATTCGGGGAGCTGTTTTTT
-	TRBV10-3	TRBJ1-2	-	13	CAISVSGQGPYTF	TGTGCCATCAGTGTATCGGGGCAGGGGCCCTACACCTTC
-	TRBV6-5	TRBJ1-1	-	14	CASSYGDTNTEAFF	TGTGCCAGCAGTTACGGGGACACGAACACTGAAGCTTTCTTT
TRBD2	TRBV6-5	TRBJ2-5	-	15	CASSYSAGAEETQYF	TGTGCCAGCAGTTACTCAGCGGGAGCCGAAGAGACCCAGTACTTC
-	TRBV7-8	TRBJ1-3	-	15	CASSLQTGSGNTIYF	TGTGCCAGCAGCTTACAGACAGGCTCTGGAAACACCATATATTTT
-	TRBV7-3	TRBJ2-5	-	12	CASSRGVGTQYF	TGTGCCAGCAGCCGAGGAGTCGGGACCCAGTACTTC
TRBD2	TRBV4-1	TRBJ2-1	-	17	CASSQDGGGLFHNEQFF	TGCGCCAGCAGCCAAGACGGGGGGGGGCTATTCCACAATGAGCAGTTCTTC
-	TRBV7-2	TRBJ2-1	-	15	CASSLGGSRMNEQFF	TGTGCCAGCAGCTTAGGAGGCTCTAGGATGAATGAGCAGTTCTTC
TRBD2	TRBV11-2	TRBJ2-5	few	15	CASSLSGGRGETQYF	TGTGCCAGCAGCTTATCGGGGGGGCGAGGGGAGACCCAGTACTTC
TRBD1	TRBV19	TRBJ2-2	-	16	CATYRGPNANTGELFF	TGTGCTACCTACAGGGGGCCGAATGCGAACACCGGGGAGCTGTTTTTT
TRBD2	TRBV11-2	TRBJ2-5	once	14	CASTLGTSKETQYF	TGTGCCAGCACCCTGGGGACTAGCAAAGAGACCCAGTACTTC
TRBD1	TRBV28	TRBJ1-4	once	15	CASGVRTGGSEKLFF	TGTGCCAGCGGTGTTAGGACAGGGGGTTCTGAAAAACTGTTTTTT
-	TRBV19	TRBJ1-2	-	16	CASSIKPQGRLNGYTF	TGTGCCAGTAGTATTAAACCCCAGGGCAGACTCAATGGCTACACCTTC
-	TRBV7-9	TRBJ1-5	-	19	CASSLWRSGTKSSNQPQHF	TGTGCCAGCAGCTTATGGCGATCCGGGACAAAAAGTAGCAATCAGCCCCAGCATTTT